Listed below are T cell receptor beta chains from one sample, sequenced in a study of CD8 T cells in ankylosing spondylitis. Via MiXCR, TCRdb re-called the 5' RACE reads, giving one row per CDR3 protein. The table shows roughly 130,000 distinct CDR3 sequences, with roughly 8.8% occurring only once. The sequencing input was synovial fluid, either unsorted or a sorted T cell fraction (not recorded which). The receptors originated from a male donor with ankylosing spondylitis. Each CDR3 is given with its conserved first and last residue. A D gene is named only where the DNA matches it firmly. Clone size is not always given. Where it is, it says once, few, many or a class for expanded clones.

cdr3_aa cdr3_nt j_call clone_size d_call v_call
CASSSQGTETQYF TGTGCCAGCAGCTCCCAGGGAACGGAGACCCAGTACTTC TRBJ2-5 few NA TRBV7-8
CASSPFLTTGGRDTQYF TGTGCCAGCAGCCCCTTTCTTACGACAGGGGGGAGAGATACGCAGTATTTT TRBJ2-3 many TRBD1 TRBV13
CATRSGTSNEKLFF TGTGCCACCCGGTCCGGGACTTCTAATGAAAAACTGTTTTTT TRBJ1-4 few NA TRBV28
CASSYSQLAGVEDTQYF TGTGCCAGCAGTTACTCACAACTAGCGGGAGTGGAAGATACGCAGTATTTT TRBJ2-3 few TRBD2 TRBV6-2/TRBV6-3
CASSHGDTTNEKLFF TGTGCCAGCAGCCATGGAGACACAACTAATGAAAAACTGTTTTTT TRBJ1-4 many NA TRBV4-2
CAISRDRDGDTEAFF TGTGCCATCAGCCGGGACAGGGACGGTGACACTGAAGCTTTCTTT TRBJ1-1 many TRBD1 TRBV10-3
CASIAEGGELFF TGTGCCAGCATCGCCGAGGGCGGGGAGCTGTTTTTT TRBJ2-2 few NA TRBV7-9
CASSPGPGDIQYF TGTGCCAGCAGCCCGGGACCAGGGGATATTCAGTACTTC TRBJ2-4 NA NA TRBV3-1
CASSPRAVGGAAGSGELFF TGTGCCAGCAGCCCCCGAGCGGTCGGGGGGGCCGCAGGGTCCGGGGAGCTGTTTTTT TRBJ2-2 few TRBD2 TRBV4-2
CASSFRMNTEAFF TGTGCCAGCAGCTTTCGTATGAACACTGAAGCTTTCTTT TRBJ1-1 many NA TRBV7-2
CASSIGQTHTGELFF TGCGCCAGCAGCATCGGACAGACCCACACCGGGGAGCTGTTTTTT TRBJ2-2 many NA TRBV5-1
CSVETHNYGYTF TGCAGCGTTGAGACCCATAACTATGGCTACACCTTC TRBJ1-2 few NA TRBV29-1
CAISRDSQNTEAFF TGTGCCATCAGTAGGGACAGCCAGAACACTGAAGCTTTCTTT TRBJ1-1 few TRBD1 TRBV10-3
CASRPGPGAEAFF TGTGCCAGCAGACCCGGCCCGGGGGCCGAAGCTTTCTTT TRBJ1-1 many NA TRBV6-1
CASKTGSANTGELFF TGTGCCAGCAAAACAGGGTCGGCGAACACCGGGGAGCTGTTTTTT TRBJ2-2 few NA TRBV2
CASSAGPQETQYF TGCGCCAGCAGCGCCGGCCCACAAGAGACCCAGTACTTC TRBJ2-5 NA NA TRBV5-1
CASSPRDSSTDTQYF TGTGCCAGCAGCCCCCGGGACAGCAGCACAGATACGCAGTATTTT TRBJ2-3 many TRBD1 TRBV9
CASSELRGMNTEAFF TGTGCCAGCAGTGAATTGAGGGGCATGAACACTGAAGCTTTCTTT TRBJ1-1 many NA TRBV6-1
CSARRVRGSPLHF TGCAGTGCTAGAAGGGTCAGGGGTTCACCCCTCCACTTT TRBJ1-6 many NA TRBV20-1
CASSSRGSGLDEQFF TGTGCCAGCAGCTCAAGGGGCTCGGGGTTGGATGAGCAGTTCTTC TRBJ2-1 many NA TRBV7-2
CAWSAGQGNTEAFF TGTGCCTGGAGTGCTGGACAGGGAAACACTGAAGCTTTCTTT TRBJ1-1 few TRBD1 TRBV30
CASSLTGLGNQPQHF TGCGCCAGCAGCTTGACCGGGCTGGGCAATCAGCCCCAGCATTTT TRBJ1-5 many NA TRBV5-1
CASSLGAYTGLRAEAFF TGCGCCAGCAGCTTGGGGGCCTACACAGGGCTCAGGGCTGAAGCTTTCTTT TRBJ1-1 NA NA TRBV5-1
CASSADGYYGYTF TGTGCCAGCTCAGCGGACGGGTACTATGGCTACACCTTC TRBJ1-2 NA NA TRBV18
CASSPQIPSRNSPLHF TGTGCCAGCTCACCACAGATACCTAGCCGGAATTCACCCCTCCACTTT TRBJ1-6 many NA TRBV18
CASSFRQHQENQYF TGTGCCAGCAGTTTTAGACAGCACCAAGAGAACCAGTACTTC TRBJ2-5 NA NA TRBV28
CASSLFQYTEAFF TGTGCCAGCAGCCTGTTCCAGTACACTGAAGCTTTCTTT TRBJ1-1 many NA TRBV7-2
CASSSQGGGTEAFF TGTGCCAGCAGCTCACAGGGAGGAGGCACTGAAGCTTTCTTT TRBJ1-1 NA NA TRBV7-9